This T cell receptor (beta chain) stems from a study of CD8 T cells in acute hepatitis C reinfection. Findings of the study overall: TRBV04 and TRBV06 were preferentially used in all groups, not explained by naive pool overrepresentation.

Time point defined: naive CD8 control sorted from an acute-time-point sample. People who inject drugs in the Montreal Hepatitis C Cohort were donors. On this clone: Its specificity is unknown.

Sequencing was performed with immunoSEQ multiplex PCR; in TCRdb, only in-frame clones are kept and a portion is missing. The table lists about 38,000 clones, 80% to 90% of them singletons, with approximately 10% in the top ten. With 5 bases removed from V and 0 bases from J, the gap between germline ends came to 20 bases. Germline V lookup: CDR1 SGHDT, CDR2 YYEEEE. The CDR3 has 17 residues. The specimen sequenced was naive CD8+ T cells from PBMCs. The rearrangement uses TRBV5-6 and TRBJ1-1; no reliable D call. The receptor was derived from a woman under 30 who spontaneously cleared hepatitis C infection. DNA of the CDR3: TGTGCCAGCAGTTCCCTAGGTTTAGCTGGCATGAACACTGAAGCTTTCTTT. Translation gives CASSSLGLAGMNTEAFF. The full variable domain, with the rest looked up from reference TRBV5-6 and TRBJ1-1, is DAGVTQSPTHLIKTRGQQVTLRCSPKSGHDTVSWYQQALGQGPQFIFQYYEEEERQRGNFPDRFSGHQFPNYSSELNVNALLLGDSALYLCASSSLGLAGMNTEAFFGQGTRLTVV.